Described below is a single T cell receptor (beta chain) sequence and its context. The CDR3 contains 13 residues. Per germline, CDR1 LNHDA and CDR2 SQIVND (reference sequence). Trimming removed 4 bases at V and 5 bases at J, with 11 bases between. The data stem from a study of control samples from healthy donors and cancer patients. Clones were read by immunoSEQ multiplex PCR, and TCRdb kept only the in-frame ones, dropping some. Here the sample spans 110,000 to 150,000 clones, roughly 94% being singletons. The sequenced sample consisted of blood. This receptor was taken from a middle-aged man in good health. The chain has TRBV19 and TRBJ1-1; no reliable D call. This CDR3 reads CASSTRGGTEAFF. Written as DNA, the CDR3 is TGTGCCAGTAGTACGCGGGGAGGAACTGAAGCTTTCTTT.